Listed below are T cell receptor beta chains from one sample, sequenced in a study of blood T cell repertoires in COVID-19. Sequencing used immunoSEQ multiplex PCR; TCRdb keeps in-frame clones, though not all of them. The sample lists some 48,000 clones, around 89% occurring once. Sequenced: peripheral blood. The receptors were sampled from a human donor in a cohort sampled during active COVID-19. CDR3s include the opening cysteine and the closing phenylalanine or tryptophan. The D gene is left open where the match is weak. Not every row has a clone size; where given, it reads once, few, many or a size class.

v_gene	abundance	d_gene	j_gene	CDR3nt	CDR3aa
TRBV2	NA	TRBD2	TRBJ2-7	TGTGCCAGCAGGGGACTAGCGGGGGACTCCTACGAGCAGTACTTC	CASRGLAGDSYEQYF
TRBV3-1/TRBV3-2	NA	TRBD1	TRBJ1-1	TGTGCCAGCAGGAACAGTCAGGGGGCTGAAGCTTTCTTT	CASRNSQGAEAFF
TRBV3-1/TRBV3-2	NA	TRBD2	TRBJ2-5	TGTGCCAGCAGCCGGGCAGTAGCGGGAGCCGCAAGGACCCAGTACTTC	CASSRAVAGAARTQYF
TRBV27	NA	TRBD1	TRBJ1-1	TGTGCCAGCAGGAATGACAGGGGAGGGGTCACTGAAGCTTTCTTT	CASRNDRGGVTEAFF
TRBV7-9	NA	NA	TRBJ1-2	TGTGCCAGCAGCTTAGTATCTGGGAGCTATGGCTACACCTTC	CASSLVSGSYGYTF
TRBV19	NA	TRBD1	TRBJ2-6	TGTGCCAGTAGCGTACAGGGGTCTGGGGCCAACGTCCTGACTTTC	CASSVQGSGANVLTF
TRBV5-4	NA	TRBD1	TRBJ2-2	TGTGCCAGCAGCCCGGGGACAGGGAGTTATGACACCGGGGAGCTGTTTTTT	CASSPGTGSYDTGELFF
TRBV13	NA	TRBD2	TRBJ2-2	TGTGCCAGCAGCTCCGGACTAGCGGGAGTTCGAACCGGGGAGCTGTTTTTT	CASSSGLAGVRTGELFF
TRBV7-2	NA	NA	TRBJ1-3	TGTGCCAGCAGCTTACAGGGTTCTTTCGGAAACACCATATATTTT	CASSLQGSFGNTIYF
TRBV18	NA	TRBD1	TRBJ2-1	TGTGCCAGCTCACGGGACAGGGATAACTACAATGAGCAGTTCTTC	CASSRDRDNYNEQFF
TRBV7-3	NA	TRBD1	TRBJ2-1	TGTGCCAGCAGCGCCACCGGGACAGGGCGATACAATGAGCAGTTCTTC	CASSATGTGRYNEQFF
TRBV7-2	NA	NA	TRBJ1-2	TGTGCCAGCAGCTTAGCGACGGAGGGGAATGTTAATGGCTACACCTTC	CASSLATEGNVNGYTF
TRBV2	NA	TRBD1	TRBJ2-7	TGTGCCAGCAGACACGCACGGGGACAGGCGGAGCAGTACTTC	CASRHARGQAEQYF
TRBV4-2	NA	NA	TRBJ1-3	TGTGCCAGCAGCCAAGAAACAGGGTACCTCTTCTCTGGAAACACCATATATTTT	CASSQETGYLFSGNTIYF
TRBV2	once	NA	TRBJ2-1	TGTGCCAGCAGTGGGGTTGGCGCGGCGGGGGCCGGACAGAGCTCCTACAATGAGCAGTTCTTC	CASSGVGAAGAGQSSYNEQFF
TRBV19	few	TRBD2	TRBJ2-5	TGTGCCTCACGACTAGCGGGCGAGACCCAGTACTTC	CASRLAGETQYF
TRBV6-5	NA	NA	TRBJ1-3	TGTGCCAGCAAGAGAGGGTATTCTGGAAACACCATATATTTT	CASKRGYSGNTIYF
TRBV6-5	NA	NA	TRBJ2-2	TGTGCCAGCAGTTATATAGAGAACACCGGGGAGCTGTTTTTT	CASSYIENTGELFF
TRBV9	NA	TRBD1	TRBJ2-7	TGTGCCAGCAGCGCCATGGACAGGGGCTACGAGCAGTACTTC	CASSAMDRGYEQYF
TRBV6-5	NA	TRBD1	TRBJ1-1	TGTGCCAGCAGCCTCGGGACAGGACAGAACACTGAAGCTTTCTTT	CASSLGTGQNTEAFF
TRBV27	NA	NA	TRBJ2-7	TGTGCCAGCAGTTTAATGGCAACAGACTACGAGCAGTACTTC	CASSLMATDYEQYF
TRBV19	NA	NA	TRBJ2-7	TGTGCCAGTCAACCGATGACAGGTCCCTACGAGCAGTACTTC	CASQPMTGPYEQYF
TRBV20-1	NA	NA	TRBJ2-7	TGCAGTGCTAGTAGCGGAGGGAGGGGGTCCTACGAGCAGTACTTC	CSASSGGRGSYEQYF
TRBV29-1	NA	NA	TRBJ2-3	TGCAGCGTTACGACGACTAGCACAGATACGCAGTATTTT	CSVTTTSTDTQYF
TRBV10-3	once	NA	TRBJ2-1	TGTGCCATCAGTGAGCGAGCCAGGCAGGGGCTAAATGAGCAGTTCTTC	CAISERARQGLNEQFF
TRBV6-2/TRBV6-3	few	TRBD1	TRBJ2-7	TGTGCCAGCAGTCAGACAGGGTCCCCCTACGAGCAGTACTTC	CASSQTGSPYEQYF
TRBV5-5	few	NA	TRBJ2-7	TGTGCCAGCAGCTGGGCTAGGGGAGGCTCCTACGAGCAGTACTTC	CASSWARGGSYEQYF
TRBV5-4	NA	NA	TRBJ2-7	TGTGCCAGCAGCTTGGAGTCTTACTATCCCCCCTACGAGCAGTACTTC	CASSLESYYPPYEQYF
TRBV4-2	NA	TRBD1	TRBJ1-2	TGTGCCAGCAGCCAAGGGGACAGGGGCTCAGCTAACTATGGCTACACCTTC	CASSQGDRGSANYGYTF
TRBV7-8	few	TRBD1	TRBJ2-7	TGTGCCAGCAGCCCCCTTAGACAGGGTTTTAAAGAGCAGTACTTC	CASSPLRQGFKEQYF
TRBV30	NA	NA	TRBJ1-2	TGTGCCTGGAGCACCACAGGGTTGGGCTACACCTTC	CAWSTTGLGYTF
TRBV10-2	NA	TRBD1	TRBJ2-1	TGCGCCAGCAGCATACAGGGGGCCTCCAATGAGCAGTTCTTC	CASSIQGASNEQFF
TRBV21-1	NA	NA	TRBJ2-7	TGTGCCAGCAGCAAAAGACAGGGGGGGCAGTACTTC	CASSKRQGGQYF
TRBV18	NA	TRBD2	TRBJ2-2	TGTGCCAGCTCACCGGGAGGGCCGAGACCGAACACCGGGGAGCTGTTTTTT	CASSPGGPRPNTGELFF
TRBV3-1/TRBV3-2	NA	NA	TRBJ2-5	TGTGCCAGCAGCCAAGTCGCGTCTGCTACCCAAGAGACCCAGTACTTC	CASSQVASATQETQYF
TRBV21-1	NA	NA	TRBJ2-1	TGTGCCAGCAGCAGGGGACTAGCGGGAGGTCGGCAGTTCTTC	CASSRGLAGGRQFF
TRBV18	NA	TRBD1	TRBJ1-1	TGTGCCAGCTCAGCTGTCGACAGGGGCACTGAAGCTTTCTTT	CASSAVDRGTEAFF
TRBV9	NA	NA	TRBJ1-1	TGTGCCAGCAGCGCCCGGGTGGGGAACACTGAAGCTTTCTTT	CASSARVGNTEAFF
TRBV11-2	NA	TRBD1	TRBJ2-7	TGTGCCAGCAGCAAGGACAGGGGGCGGATTAGTTACGAGCAGTACTTC	CASSKDRGRISYEQYF
TRBV10-2	once	TRBD1	TRBJ2-7	TGCGCCGTATCCGGGACAGTATCCTACGAGCAGTACTTC	CAVSGTVSYEQYF
TRBV7-9	NA	TRBD1	TRBJ2-1	TGTGCCAGCAGCTTTGGCTCAGGGACAGGGGATGAGCAGTTCTTC	CASSFGSGTGDEQFF